These 14 T cell receptor beta chains were all obtained from the same sample, sequenced in a study of T-cell reconstitution after alpha-beta-depleted transplantation in children. Unique molecular identifiers were used in preparing the TCRbeta library. From the PCR reads, TCRdb called clonotypes with MiXCR, one entry per CDR3 protein. The table includes 400,000 to 500,000 distinct CDR3 sequences, approximately 11% detected once. The material sequenced was PBMCs from the stem cell graft donor, taken from the stem cell graft. The receptors derive from a human donor who donated a stem cell graft to a child with acute myeloid leukemia.

This clonotype was found many times. The chain recombines TRBV10-3 with TRBJ2-7; 9 bases map to TRBD2. V dropped 1 base and J dropped 4; count of bases not matched to a gene: 5. The germline gives CDR1 ENHRY, CDR2 SYGVKD. The length of the CDR3 is 15 residues. In DNA form, the CDR3 reads TGTGCCATCAGTGAGTTGGCTAGCGGGACTTACGAGCAGTACGTC. Protein sequence: CAISELASGTYEQYV.

The chain uses TRBV27 and TRBJ1-2; D ambiguous. Per germline, CDR1 MNHEY and CDR2 SMNVEV (reference sequence). Trimming left V 2 bases short and J 0 bases short, with 4 bases between. There are 13 residues in the CDR3. CDR3 loop: CASSLRTNYGYTF. The CDR3 DNA sequence: TGTGCCAGCAGTTTACGGACTAACTATGGCTACACCTTC.

This clonotype was seen more than once but under ten times. The CDR3 DNA follows: TGTGCCAGCGGGGGACTTTCAAGGGCGGGCTACACCTTC. It translates to CASGGLSRAGYTF. The chain couples TRBV9 to TRBJ1-2; D is possibly TRBD1 (5 bases). CDR1 and CDR2 (germline): SGDLS, YYNGEE. The CDR3 is made up of 13 amino acids. Trimming shortened V by 7 bases and J by 8 bases, and 18 bases separated the two germline ends.

In its sample, this clonotype was seen many times. V and J are TRBV4-2 and TRBJ1-6; D not certain. The CDR3 has 14 amino acids. Per the germline V gene, CDR1 is LGHNA and CDR2 is YNFKEQ. The V and J ends lost 3 bases and 13 bases respectively, with 16 bases between them. CDR3 bases: TGTGCCAGCAGCCATCACGGATCAGGAGAGCCCCTCCACTTT. Residues: CASSHHGSGEPLHF.

Comments on this clonotype: Likely a read error: the CDR3 ends without its conserved phenylalanine or tryptophan. This chain connects TRBV28 to TRBJ2-1, with TRBD1 matching over 8 bases. CDR1 and CDR2 (germline): MDHEN, SYDVKM. This CDR3 contains 15 residues. The V gene end was trimmed by 4 bases and the J gene end by 1 base; junction bases not matched to a gene: 3. DNA for the CDR3: TGTGCCAGCAGTTCCGGACAGGGTTCCTACAATGAGCAGTTCTTG. Its protein product is CASSSGQGSYNEQFL.

This clonotype has only a few counts. This chain links TRBV7-2 with TRBJ2-7; D is possibly TRBD1 (5 bases). The V and J ends lost 6 bases and 0 bases respectively, with 12 bases between them. The germline CDR1 and CDR2 sequences are SGHTA and FQGNSA. The CDR3 is 14 residues long. CDR3 in amino acids: CASSWTLSSYEQYV. The CDR3 region has the DNA TGTGCCAGCAGTTGGACATTGAGCTCCTACGAGCAGTACGTC.

The chain has TRBV7-2 and TRBJ1-6; 10 bases are a match to TRBD1. The CDR3 extends over 15 amino acids. Unmatched junction bases numbered 7, after V lost 5 bases and J lost 9 bases. Germline loops: CDR1 SGHTA, CDR2 FQGNSA. CDR3 DNA: TGTGCCAGCAGCCCACGACAGGGGGCATTTTCACCCCTCCACTTT. Translation gives CASSPRQGAFSPLHF. The complete variable domain, with remaining parts taken from reference TRBV7-2 and TRBJ1-6, reads GAGVSQSPSNKVTEKGKDVELRCDPISGHTALYWYRQSLGQGLEFLIYFQGNSAPDKSGLPSDRFSAERTGGSVSTLTIQRTQQEDSAVYLCASSPRQGAFSPLHFGNGTRLTVT.

This clonotype was detected only a few times. The J gene is TRBJ1-2, the V gene TRBV29-1, with TRBD1 matching over 9 bases. J was trimmed by 0 bases and V by 3 bases; bases with no gene match: 17. CDR1 is SQVTM, CDR2 ANQGSEA, per germline. The CDR3 sequence is 19 residues long. CDR3 residues: CSVDMVWDREVGANYGYTF. DNA of the CDR3: TGCAGCGTTGACATGGTGTGGGACAGGGAGGTTGGAGCTAACTATGGCTACACCTTC. Complete variable domain (other parts from reference TRBV29-1 and TRBJ1-2): SAVISQKPSRDICQRGTSLTIQCQVDSQVTMMFWYRQQPGQSLTLIATANQGSEATYESGFVIDKFPISRPNLTFSTLTVSNMSPEDSSIYLCSVDMVWDREVGANYGYTFGSGTRLTVV.

The chain is built from TRBV20-1 and TRBJ1-4; D remains unclear. The CDR3 length is 17 residues. Germline values: CDR1 DFQATT, CDR2 SNEGSKA (reference sequence). Trimming removed 3 bases from V and 0 bases from J, with 17 bases in between. Here the CDR3 reads CSASKGQKWATNEKLFF. DNA of the CDR3: TGCAGTGCTAGTAAGGGTCAAAAATGGGCAACTAATGAAAAACTGTTTTTT.

The genes are TRBV4-3 and TRBJ1-3; D may be TRBD1 (5 bases). CDR3 length: 17 residues. The V end was cut by 0 bases, the J end by 7 bases, with 19 bases between. CDR1 and CDR2 (germline): LGHNA, YSLEER. CDR3 protein: CASSQDSYRPGANTIYF. The CDR3 DNA follows: TGCGCCAGCAGCCAAGATTCCTACAGGCCCGGCGCGAACACCATATATTTT.

This clonotype was counted only a few times. V usage is TRBV5-6 and J usage is TRBJ1-2; D is unresolved. Germline CDR1 SGHDT, CDR2 YYEEEE. V gave up 4 bases and J gave up 0 bases, with 7 bases separating them. The CDR3 sequence is 13 residues long. Here the CDR3 DNA reads TGTGCCAGCAGCATAAACGCTAACTATGGCTACACCTTC. It encodes CASSINANYGYTF.

This clonotype has more than one count but fewer than ten. This chain joins TRBV5-1 and TRBJ2-1, with 16 bases matching TRBD2. Looked up from germline, CDR1 is SGHRS and CDR2 is YFSETQ. The CDR3 runs 19 residues. V trimming: 2 bases; J trimming: 8 bases; junction bases outside the gene matches: 13. The CDR3 nucleotides read TGCGCCAGCAGCTTATTCGTAACCGGGACTAGCGGGAGGGCCCATGAGCAGTTCTTC. This translates into CASSLFVTGTSGRAHEQFF.

In its sample, this clonotype was seen a few times. The V and J genes are TRBV15 and TRBJ1-4; no firm D call. The CDR3 totals 14 residues. V lost 1 base and J 8 bases, leaving 11 bases between the germline ends. The germline V gene encodes CDR1 LNHNV and CDR2 YYDKDF (reference sequence). In DNA form, the CDR3 reads TGTGCCACCAGCAGAGGAGATAATGGAGAAAAACTGTTTTTT. As protein: CATSRGDNGEKLFF.

The gene calls are TRBV29-1 and TRBJ2-1, with D tentatively TRBD2 (5 bases). V shed 4 bases and J shed 2 bases, with 18 bases lying between them. Germline CDR1 is SQVTM and CDR2 is ANQGSEA. The CDR3 spans 16 residues. The CDR3 loop is CSVVRSSGTPYNEQFF. In DNA form, the CDR3 reads TGCAGCGTTGTAAGGTCCAGCGGCACCCCCTACAATGAGCAGTTCTTC.